These 9 T cell receptor beta chains share one sample of origin, sequenced in a study of identical twins. TCRdb itself ran the 5' RACE reads through MiXCR, one entry per CDR3 protein. The sample has about 550,000 distinct CDR3 sequences, around 20% seen once; the top ten hold 0.4% to 0.6%. The same data also contributed to another study, on yellow fever vaccine responses in identical twins.

The sample comprised CD4+ T cells sorted from blood. All receptors derive from a woman aged 18 to 35 in good health.

The chain carries TRBV3-1 and TRBJ2-3, with 9 bases that match TRBD2. The trim removed 1 base at V and 4 bases at J, leaving 3 bases unmatched. Germline V CDR1 and CDR2: LGHDT, YNNKEL (reference sequence). This CDR3 comprises 15 residues. In nucleotides, the CDR3 is TGTGCCAGCAGCCAAGTAGCGGGGGTTCCAGATACGCAGTATTTT. Protein: CASSQVAGVPDTQYF.

The chain recombines TRBV7-2 with TRBJ2-1; 15 positions match TRBD2. V lost 3 bases and J lost 11; bases outside the gene matches: 5. Germline assignment: CDR1 SGHTA and CDR2 FQGNSA. The CDR3 totals 15 residues. CDR3 residues: CASSFGLAGGPQQFF. The CDR3 DNA reads TGTGCCAGCAGCTTTGGACTAGCGGGGGGGCCACAGCAGTTCTTC.

This clonotype was detected a few times. The V call is TRBV12-3 or TRBV12-4, the J call TRBJ2-2; 7 bases are shared with TRBD1. With 5 bases clipped from V and 5 bases from J, the junction kept 8 bases outside the gene matches. This CDR3 is 15 amino acids long. The CDR3 protein is CASSTRGGGTGELFF. The CDR3 bases are TGTGCCAGCAGTACCCGAGGGGGCGGTACCGGGGAGCTGTTTTTT.

The rearrangement links TRBV12-3 or TRBV12-4 to TRBJ2-5; D not certain. The V and J ends lost 5 bases and 2 bases respectively, with 9 bases between them. This CDR3 spans 13 amino acids. The CDR3 nucleotides read TGTGCCAGCAGTACCGACATACAAGAGACCCAGTACTTC. Its protein is CASSTDIQETQYF.

This clonotype was picked up a small number of times. The rearrangement joins TRBV19 to TRBJ1-2, with D possibly being TRBD1 (6 bases). Trimming removed 7 bases at V and 6 bases at J, with 21 bases between. Germline V gives CDR1 LNHDA, CDR2 SQIVND (reference sequence). The CDR3 consists of 15 residues. The CDR3 sequence is CASTTRGGVVNGYTF. As DNA, the CDR3 is TGTGCCAGTACCACCCGGGGGGGCGTCGTCAATGGCTACACCTTC.

This clonotype was recorded a few times. This chain links TRBV11-2 with TRBJ1-2, with 7 bases identical to TRBD1. Germline V gene data show CDR1 as SGHAT and CDR2 as FQNNGV. J lost 3 bases, V lost 2 bases, and 15 bases had no gene match. The CDR3 runs to 18 residues. This CDR3 is CASSLKWAGGMQDYGYTF. CDR3 coding DNA: TGTGCCAGCAGCTTAAAGTGGGCAGGGGGTATGCAGGACTATGGCTACACCTTC.

Only a few counts were recorded for this clonotype. This sequence joins TRBV20-1 and TRBJ1-2, with TRBD1 matching 9 bases. The CDR3 length is 14 residues. After removal of 0 bases from V and 2 bases from J, the junction contained 1 base not matched to a gene. Germline CDR1 reads DFQATT; CDR2 reads SNEGSKA (reference sequence). In nucleotides, the CDR3 is TGCAGTGCTAGAGAAGGACAGGGGAACTATGGCTACACCTTC. It specifies CSAREGQGNYGYTF.

The rearrangement links TRBV12-3 or TRBV12-4 to TRBJ2-1; D not resolved. The CDR3 totals 12 residues. Trimming pared 6 bases from V and 10 bases from J, leaving 13 bases between. CDR3 nucleotides: TGTGCCAGCAGCCACTCAAGTCGGGAGCAGTTCTTC. Its translation is CASSHSSREQFF.

J is TRBJ2-4 and V is TRBV5-1; 7 positions agree with TRBD1. CDR1 SGHRS and CDR2 YFSETQ come from the germline V gene. With 4 bases clipped from V and 6 bases from J, the junction kept 10 bases outside the gene matches. The CDR3 totals 15 residues. CDR3 coding DNA: TGCGCCAGCAGCATGGGACAGCGTCCAGGAAACATTCAGTACTTC. It specifies CASSMGQRPGNIQYF.